The next 25 T cell receptor beta chains were all read from a single sample in a study of prognosis after radiotherapy for stage I lung cancer. Genomic DNA was subjected to two-round multiplex PCR for amplification of TCR beta CDR3. Primers (each specific to one TRBV or TRBJ gene) were used in first-round PCR. Via MiXCR, TCRdb re-called the multiplex PCR reads, giving one row per CDR3 protein. The data hold about 19,000 distinct CDR3 sequences, with 45% to 50% observed a single time. Sequences were derived from PBMCs, sampled before or after stereotactic body radiation therapy (not recorded which). Every receptor here comes from a donor aged 50 or older with non-small cell lung cancer.

Worth noting for this clonotype: A far bigger clonotype differs at one base, so this is likely a read error. The gene calls are TRBV6-8 and TRBJ1-2; tentatively, D is TRBD1 (5 bases). Germline CDR1 MNHGY, CDR2 SAAAGT. This CDR3 region has 13 residues. DNA for the CDR3: TGTGTCAGCAGCACTCGGGGGGACTATGGCTACACCTTC. Encoded protein: CVSSTRGDYGYTF.

For the CDR3, the DNA is TGTGCCAGCAGTTATCGACAGGGATCCACCGGGGAGCTGTTTTTT. Encoded protein: CASSYRQGSTGELFF. The V gene is TRBV12-3 or TRBV12-4, the J gene TRBJ2-2, with TRBD1 matching 7 bases. V trimming: 4 bases; J trimming: 4 bases; junction bases outside the gene matches: 6. The CDR3 is 15 amino acids.

This clonotype was seen just once. The gene calls are TRBV7-3 and TRBJ2-7, with TRBD2 identical over 8 bases. This CDR3 region has 14 residues. Germline CDR1 reads SGHTA; CDR2 reads FQGTGA. After removal of 8 bases from V and 3 bases from J, the junction contained 9 bases not matched to a gene. For the CDR3, the DNA is TGTGCCAGCCGCCTTGAACGGGAGGGCTACGAGCAGTACTTC. Translated: CASRLEREGYEQYF.

A note on this clonotype: The germline gene is not matched at one end of the junction; a read error may be the cause. This chain uses TRBV6-4 with TRBJ2-7; 8 bases line up with TRBD2. Germline V gene sequence: CDR1 MRHNA, CDR2 SNTAGT. The CDR3 is made up of 16 amino acids. CDR3 DNA sequence: TGTGCCAGCAGTTACTCTTGTACCGCGGGGGGTAACGAGCAGTACTTC. Protein product: CASSYSCTAGGNEQYF.

This clonotype appeared many times. The V and J genes are TRBV30 and TRBJ2-3; possible D gene TRBD2, 6 bases. Trimming removed 1 base at V and 2 bases at J, with 10 bases between. This CDR3 contains 14 residues. In germline, CDR1 is GTSNPN, CDR2 SVGIG (reference sequence). CDR3: CAWSGPGVTDTQYF. The DNA of the CDR3 is TGTGCCTGGAGTGGCCCGGGAGTCACAGATACGCAGTATTTT.

This clonotype was counted many times. The rearrangement joins TRBV11-3 to TRBJ1-3; 10 nucleotides agree with TRBD1. Per the germline V gene, CDR1 is SGHNT and CDR2 is YENEEA. The CDR3 contains 14 residues. The V and J ends lost 7 bases and 1 base, in that order; junction bases with no gene match: 1. CDR3 region: CASKGQGSGNTIYF. DNA of the CDR3: TGTGCCAGCAAGGGACAGGGGTCTGGAAACACCATATATTTT.

This clonotype was counted a single time. The V gene is TRBV5-5, the J gene TRBJ1-5; 7 bases are a match to TRBD1. V dropped 2 bases and J dropped 5; count of bases not matched to a gene: 10. Germline values: CDR1 SGHKS, CDR2 YYEKEE (reference sequence). The CDR3 spans 16 residues. In nucleotides, the CDR3 is TGTGCCAGCAGCTTACTTATGGACAGGTGGGATCAGCCCCAGCATTTT. Translation gives CASSLLMDRWDQPQHF.

This clonotype appeared a single time. Only one base separates this from a far larger clonotype, so it likely reflects a read error. The V call is TRBV6-9, the J call TRBJ1-6, with 10 bases that match TRBD1. The CDR3 is made up of 14 amino acids. Germline V gives CDR1 MNHGY, CDR2 SVAAGI. CDR3 sequence (DNA): TGTGTCAGCCGGGACAGGGGATATAATTCACCCCTCCACTTT. Its translation: CVSRDRGYNSPLHF.

This clonotype was picked up a small number of times. Since a far larger clone is one base different, this is likely a read error. V gene TRBV6-4 combines with J gene TRBJ1-3, with 8 bases identical to TRBD1. The CDR3 consists of 15 residues. Germline values: CDR1 MRHNA, CDR2 SNTAGT. The CDR3 sequence is CASSDGQGQGNAIYF. In nucleotides, the CDR3 is TGTGCCAGCAGTGACGGACAGGGACAAGGAAACGCCATATATTTT.

V gene TRBV5-1 combines with J gene TRBJ2-2; D is undetermined. Germline V gene data show CDR1 as SGHRS and CDR2 as YFSETQ. The CDR3 sequence is 14 residues long. V was trimmed by 0 bases and J by 5 bases, leaving 8 bases between them. The CDR3 spells CASSLDGSTGELFF. The CDR3 region has the DNA TGCGCCAGCAGCTTGGATGGGTCGACCGGGGAGCTGTTTTTT.

There are many counts of this clonotype. Lacking the conserved final phenylalanine or tryptophan, this CDR3 likely reflects a read error. V gene TRBV12-3 or TRBV12-4 combines with J gene TRBJ1-1, with D uncertain. V lost 1 base to trimming and J lost 4 bases, with 10 bases between them. There are 14 residues in the CDR3. CDR3 coding DNA: TGTGCCAGCAGTTTAGGGCGAAGTGGCACTGAAGCTTTCTCT. Amino acid sequence: CASSLGRSGTEAFS.

This clonotype has ten or more counts. The chain joins TRBV7-2 to TRBJ1-2; 7 bases match TRBD1. CDR3 length equals 15 residues. V lost 5 bases, J lost 6 bases, and 12 bases stayed unmatched. CDR1 and CDR2 from the germline V gene are SGHTA and FQGNSA. The CDR3 DNA follows: TGTGCCAGCAGCCTAACGACGACAGGGTACGATGGCTACACCTTC. Amino acids: CASSLTTTGYDGYTF.

This clonotype has ten or more counts. V gene TRBV19 combines with J gene TRBJ2-7; 10 bases agree with TRBD2. Germline V gene data show CDR1 as LNHDA and CDR2 as SQIVND (reference sequence). The CDR3 totals 18 residues. Trimming took 4 bases from V and 6 from J; bases not matched to a gene: 18. The CDR3 region has the DNA TGTGCCAGTAGTACCCCAACCGGGACTAGCGAGTTTATCTCCGAGCAGTACTTC. Its translation: CASSTPTGTSEFISEQYF.

This clonotype came up many times. The chain carries TRBV6-4 and TRBJ2-7, with 12 bases that match TRBD2. CDR1 and CDR2 (germline): MRHNA, SNTAGT. CDR3 length: 18 residues. V shed 3 bases and J 5 bases; nucleotides not matched to a gene: 14. CDR3 bases: TGTGCCAGCAGTGAAGAGGGGCTAGCGGGAGGGTCTAGGGACGAGCAGTACTTC. Its protein product is CASSEEGLAGGSRDEQYF.

This clonotype was recorded many times. The chain is built from TRBV5-1 and TRBJ2-7; 14 bases fit TRBD2. Germline lookup yields CDR1 SGHRS and CDR2 YFSETQ. The CDR3 spans 15 residues. Unmatched junction bases numbered 2, after V lost 2 bases and J lost 4 bases. The DNA of the CDR3 is TGCGCCAGCAGCTTCGGGACTAGCGGGAGTTACGAGCAGTACTTC. This codes for CASSFGTSGSYEQYF.

Of note for this clonotype: This probably arose from a read error, given a far larger clone one base away. This chain links TRBV6-4 with TRBJ2-3, with D maybe TRBD1 (6 bases). V was shortened by 6 bases and J by 2 bases, with 24 bases between the two germline ends. Germline-derived CDR1 and CDR2 are MRHNA and SNTAGT. The CDR3 totals 18 residues. The CDR3 is CASRTTDSGALLTDTQYF. In DNA, the CDR3 is TGTGCCAGCAGGACTACAGACTCAGGGGCCCTACTCACAGATACGCAGTATTTT.

This clonotype was detected many times. The rearrangement uses TRBV3-1 and TRBJ2-7; D not certain. This CDR3 has 14 residues. Per germline, CDR1 LGHDT and CDR2 YNNKEL (reference sequence). The V and J ends lost 1 base and 2 bases respectively, with 9 bases between them. In nucleotides, the CDR3 is TGTGCCAGCAGCCAAGGTCTCCGTACCTACGAGCAGTACTTC. This sequence encodes CASSQGLRTYEQYF.

This clonotype was detected many times. The chain couples TRBV29-1 to TRBJ1-1, with TRBD1 matching 9 bases. Germline CDR1 SQVTM, CDR2 ANQGSEA. The CDR3 runs 13 residues. Trimming took 8 bases from V and 5 from J; bases not matched to a gene: 9. The CDR3 region is CSSRQGVGTEAFF. For the CDR3, the DNA is TGCAGCTCCCGACAGGGGGTTGGGACTGAAGCTTTCTTT.

The chain joins TRBV20-1 to TRBJ2-3; tentatively, D is TRBD1 (6 bases). This CDR3 contains 14 residues. The V gene's germline CDR1 is DFQATT and CDR2 SNEGSKA (reference sequence). The ends were cut back, 5 bases at V and 4 bases at J, with 16 bases in the middle. In nucleotides, the CDR3 is TGCAGTGCTCCTCGCGCAGGGGTTGCAGATACGCAGTATTTT. Amino acid sequence: CSAPRAGVADTQYF.

Sample share makes this clonotype medium-sized. The gene calls are TRBV11-3 and TRBJ2-1; D perhaps matches TRBD2 (6 bases). Germline loops: CDR1 SGHNT, CDR2 YENEEA. The CDR3 runs 14 residues. The V gene lost 1 base and the J gene lost 10 bases, with 14 bases spanning the gap. The chain's CDR3 is CASSLVSGVGEQFF. The CDR3 DNA reads TGTGCCAGCAGCTTAGTGTCGGGAGTAGGAGAGCAGTTCTTC.

In its sample, this clonotype was seen once. The chain couples TRBV7-9 to TRBJ2-2, with TRBD2 identical over 12 bases. This CDR3 region has 17 residues. V lost 5 bases, J lost 6 bases, and 10 bases stayed unmatched. Per germline, CDR1 SEHNR and CDR2 FQNEAQ (reference sequence). The CDR3 region has the DNA TGTGCCAGCAGCCCTACATGGACTAGCGGGGAATCCGGGGAGCTGTTTTTT. This gives the protein CASSPTWTSGESGELFF.

The chain combines TRBV20-1 with TRBJ1-1; D unclear. Germline CDR1 and CDR2: DFQATT and SNEGSKA (reference sequence). V lost 0 bases to trimming and J lost 5 bases, with 7 bases between them. This CDR3 has 12 amino acids. DNA for the CDR3: TGCAGTGCTAGAGACGTCCAGACTGAAGCTTTCTTT. Protein product: CSARDVQTEAFF.

As regards this clonotype: A far larger clone differs by one base, so this is likely a read error. The CDR3 sequence is CSSSEASGTGQFF. In nucleotides, the CDR3 is TGTTCCAGCAGTGAAGCTAGCGGGACGGGGCAGTTCTTC. This chain joins TRBV6-8 and TRBJ2-1; TRBD2 aligns across 9 bases. Germline V CDR1 and CDR2: MNHGY, SAAAGT. The CDR3 is 13 residues long.

The V gene is TRBV28, the J gene TRBJ2-7; TRBD1 matches at 7 bases. Germline CDR1 and CDR2: MDHEN and SYDVKM. Trimming removed 6 bases from V and 5 bases from J; junction bases left unmatched: 10. The CDR3 covers 14 residues. The CDR3 protein is CASSPTGRRNEQYF. CDR3 nucleotides: TGTGCCAGCAGCCCGACAGGGAGACGGAACGAGCAGTACTTC. Using reference TRBV28 and TRBJ2-7 for the parts outside the CDR3, the full variable domain is DVKVTQSSRYLVKRTGEKVFLECVQDMDHENMFWYRQDPGLGLRLIYFSYDVKMKEKGDIPEGYSVSREKKERFSLILESASTNQTSMYLCASSPTGRRNEQYFGPGTRLTVT.

This sequence joins TRBV11-3 and TRBJ2-3; TRBD2 agrees at 7 bases. Losses at the gene ends were 4 bases for V and 3 bases for J; bases not matched to a gene: 4. The CDR3 has 14 amino acids. CDR1 is SGHNT, CDR2 YENEEA, per germline. The CDR3 nucleotides are TGTGCCAGCAGCTCCCTGGGGGGGACAGATACGCAGTATTTT. It is translated as CASSSLGGTDTQYF.